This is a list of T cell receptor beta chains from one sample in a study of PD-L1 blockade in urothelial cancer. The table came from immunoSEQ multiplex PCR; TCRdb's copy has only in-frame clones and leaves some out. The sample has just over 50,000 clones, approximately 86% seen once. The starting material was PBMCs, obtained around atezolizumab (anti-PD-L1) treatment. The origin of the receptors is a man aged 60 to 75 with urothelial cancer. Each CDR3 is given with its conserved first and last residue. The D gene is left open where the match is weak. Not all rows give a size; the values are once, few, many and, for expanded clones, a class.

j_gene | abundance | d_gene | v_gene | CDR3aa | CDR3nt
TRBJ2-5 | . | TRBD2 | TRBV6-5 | CASNLAGRFQETQYF | TGTGCCAGCAATCTAGCGGGTAGATTCCAAGAGACCCAGTACTTC
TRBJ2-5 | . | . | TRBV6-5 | CASSYGPGLETQYF | TGTGCCAGCAGTTACGGTCCGGGGTTGGAGACCCAGTACTTC
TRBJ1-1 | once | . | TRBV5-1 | CASSVQGASEAFF | TGCGCCAGCAGTGTTCAAGGGGCCTCTGAAGCTTTCTTT
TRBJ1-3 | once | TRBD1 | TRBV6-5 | CASSLGQGAGNTIYF | TGTGCCAGCAGTCTCGGACAGGGGGCTGGAAACACCATATATTTT
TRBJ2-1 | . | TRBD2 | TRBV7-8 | CASSSNRAGVEQFF | TGTGCCAGCAGCTCCAATCGAGCGGGAGTTGAGCAGTTCTTC
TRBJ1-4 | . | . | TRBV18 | CASSPTGVELFF | TGTGCCAGCTCACCTACTGGTGTGGAACTGTTTTTT
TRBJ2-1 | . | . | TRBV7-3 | CASSFRSSYNEQFF | TGTGCCAGCAGCTTTCGTAGCTCCTACAATGAGCAGTTCTTC
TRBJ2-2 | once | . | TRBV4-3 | CASSQVRAGELFF | TGCGCCAGCAGCCAAGTGCGGGCCGGGGAGCTGTTTTTT
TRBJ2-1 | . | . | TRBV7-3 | CASSLDSRISYNEQFF | TGTGCCAGCAGCTTAGATTCCAGGATCTCCTACAATGAGCAGTTCTTC
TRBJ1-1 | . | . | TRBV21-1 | CASSSGNTEAFF | TGTGCCAGCAGCTCGGGGAACACTGAAGCTTTCTTT
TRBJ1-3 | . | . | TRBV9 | CASSTHLSGPGNTIYF | TGTGCCAGCAGCACTCACCTTTCTGGGCCTGGAAACACCATATATTTT
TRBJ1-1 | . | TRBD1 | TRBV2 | CASTDREGTEAFF | TGTGCCAGCACAGACAGGGAAGGCACTGAAGCTTTCTTT
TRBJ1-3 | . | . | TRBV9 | CASARDLLSGNTIYF | TGTGCCAGTGCTCGGGACTTGCTCTCTGGAAACACCATATATTTT
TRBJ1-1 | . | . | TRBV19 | CASGAEFEAFF | TGTGCATCGGGTGCCGAATTTGAAGCTTTCTTT
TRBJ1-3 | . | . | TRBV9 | CASTDTGNTIYF | TGTGCCAGCACCGACACTGGAAACACCATATATTTT
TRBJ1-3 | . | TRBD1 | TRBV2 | CASSGRQGLFSGNTIYF | TGTGCCAGCAGTGGGCGACAGGGACTCTTCTCTGGAAACACCATATATTTT
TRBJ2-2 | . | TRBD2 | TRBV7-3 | CASSFYSGSSTGELFF | TGTGCCAGCAGCTTCTATAGCGGGAGCAGCACCGGGGAGCTGTTTTTT
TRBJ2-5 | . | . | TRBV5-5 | CASSLTEGVRKTQYF | TGTGCCAGCAGCTTGACCGAAGGGGTTCGAAAGACCCAGTACTTC
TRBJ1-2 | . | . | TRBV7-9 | CASSPRGANYGYTF | TGTGCCAGCAGCCCTCGGGGAGCTAACTATGGCTACACCTTC
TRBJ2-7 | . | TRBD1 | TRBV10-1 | CASSDRDRQYEQYF | TGCGCCAGCAGTGACCGGGACAGGCAGTACGAGCAGTACTTC
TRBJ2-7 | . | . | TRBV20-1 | CSARDSYEQYF | TGCAGTGCTAGGGACAGCTACGAGCAGTACTTC
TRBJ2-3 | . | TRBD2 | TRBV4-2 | CASSQDGTKRSDTQYF | TGTGCCAGCAGCCAAGATGGGACTAAACGTTCAGATACGCAGTATTTT
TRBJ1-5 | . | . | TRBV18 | CASSPQGGSGPQHF | TGTGCCAGCTCACCTCAGGGCGGTTCAGGCCCCCAGCATTTT
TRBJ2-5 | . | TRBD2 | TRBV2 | CASSELGREGETQYF | TGTGCCAGCAGTGAACTGGGCAGGGAGGGAGAGACCCAGTACTTC
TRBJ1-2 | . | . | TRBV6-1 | CASSVQSYGYTF | TGTGCCAGCAGTGTTCAGTCTTATGGCTACACCTTC
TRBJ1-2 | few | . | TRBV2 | CASSEAGRAFLYGYTF | TGTGCCAGCAGTGAAGCGGGGAGGGCATTCCTCTATGGCTACACCTTC
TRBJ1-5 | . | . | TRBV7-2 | CASSPFNQPQHF | TGTGCCAGCAGCCCGTTCAATCAGCCCCAGCATTTT
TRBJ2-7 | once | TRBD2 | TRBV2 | CASQVASGAYEQYF | TGTGCCAGCCAGGTGGCTAGCGGAGCCTACGAGCAGTACTTC
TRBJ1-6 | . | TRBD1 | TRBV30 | CAWRRQGDSPLHF | TGTGCCTGGAGGCGGCAGGGGGATTCACCCCTCCACTTT
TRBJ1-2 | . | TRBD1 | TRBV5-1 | CASSSGDRDFYGYTF | TGCGCCAGCAGCTCTGGGGACAGGGATTTCTATGGCTACACCTTC
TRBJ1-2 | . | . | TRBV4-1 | CASSQDTPTGTSRYGYTF | TGCGCCAGCAGCCAAGATACCCCTACAGGGACGAGTCGATATGGCTACACCTTC
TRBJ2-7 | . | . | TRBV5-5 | CASSFRGSELLVYEQYF | TGTGCCAGCAGCTTTCGGGGAAGCGAGCTACTGGTCTACGAGCAGTACTTC
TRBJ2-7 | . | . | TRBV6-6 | CASSYSATGQYF | TGTGCCAGCAGTTACTCGGCGACGGGGCAGTACTTC
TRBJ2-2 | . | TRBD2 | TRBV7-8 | CASSSFPILREGGTGELFF | TGTGCCAGCAGCTCCTTTCCCATTCTGCGGGAGGGTGGCACCGGGGAGCTGTTTTTT
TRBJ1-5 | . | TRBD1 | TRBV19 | CASSIGGTGYQPQHF | TGTGCCAGTAGTATAGGAGGGACAGGATATCAGCCCCAGCATTTT
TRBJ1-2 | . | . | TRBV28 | CASSLVSGDYGYTF | TGTGCCAGCAGTTTGGTATCAGGGGACTATGGCTACACCTTC
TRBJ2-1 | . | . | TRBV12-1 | CASRTELAGGLYNEQFF | TGTGCCAGCAGAACCGAGTTGGCGGGGGGCCTATACAATGAGCAGTTCTTC
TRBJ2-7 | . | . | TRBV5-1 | CASRRDYYEQYF | TGCGCCAGCAGGCGGGATTACTACGAGCAGTACTTC
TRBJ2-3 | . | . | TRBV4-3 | CASSQGRGLTDTQYF | TGCGCCAGCAGCCAGGGCCGGGGTCTAACGGATACGCAGTATTTT
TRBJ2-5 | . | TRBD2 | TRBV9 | CASSVTPGGQETQYF | TGTGCCAGCAGCGTTACCCCGGGGGGGCAAGAGACCCAGTACTTC
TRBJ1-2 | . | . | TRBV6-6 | CASSYSAGYGYTF | TGTGCCAGCAGTTACTCGGCAGGCTATGGCTACACCTTC
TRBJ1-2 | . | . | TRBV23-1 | CASSQTDCPLGYTF | TGCGCCAGCAGTCAAACGGACTGCCCGCTCGGCTACACCTTC
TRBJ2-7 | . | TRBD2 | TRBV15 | CATRSSGGFGEQYF | TGTGCCACCAGGTCTAGCGGGGGGTTCGGGGAGCAGTACTTC
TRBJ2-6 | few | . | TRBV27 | CASSRTTGKYSGANVLTF | TGTGCCAGCAGCCGAACGACAGGAAAATACTCTGGGGCCAACGTCCTGACTTTC
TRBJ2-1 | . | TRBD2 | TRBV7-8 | CASSSSGSSVNEQFF | TGTGCCAGCAGTTCTAGCGGGAGTTCGGTAAATGAGCAGTTCTTC
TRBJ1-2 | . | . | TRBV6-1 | CASSARDGGYGYTF | TGTGCCAGCAGTGCCAGAGACGGAGGATATGGCTACACCTTC
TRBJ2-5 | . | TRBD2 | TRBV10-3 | CAIGTSGTFQETQYF | TGTGCCATCGGGACTAGCGGAACCTTCCAAGAGACCCAGTACTTC
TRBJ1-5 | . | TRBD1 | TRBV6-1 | CASGKPGQGVQPQHF | TGTGCCAGCGGAAAACCGGGACAGGGTGTCCAGCCCCAGCATTTT
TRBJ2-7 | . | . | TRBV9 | CASSLSRGEQYF | TGTGCCAGCAGCTTATCCAGGGGCGAGCAGTACTTC
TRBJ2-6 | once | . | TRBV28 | CASSWGGQSGANVLTF | TGTGCCAGCAGTTGGGGCGGACAATCTGGGGCCAACGTCCTGACTTTC
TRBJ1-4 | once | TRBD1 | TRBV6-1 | CASSDRGPGVSNEKLFF | TGTGCCAGCAGTGACAGGGGGCCAGGGGTTAGTAATGAAAAACTGTTTTTT
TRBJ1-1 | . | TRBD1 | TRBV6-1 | CASRQGLNTEAFF | TGTGCCAGCAGACAGGGGTTGAACACTGAAGCTTTCTTT
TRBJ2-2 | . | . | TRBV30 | CAWSAQGYSNTGELFF | TGTGCCTGGAGCGCCCAGGGGTATTCGAACACCGGGGAGCTGTTTTTT
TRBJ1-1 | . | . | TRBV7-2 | CASSSKGGTEAFF | TGTGCCAGCAGCTCCAAAGGGGGCACTGAAGCTTTCTTT
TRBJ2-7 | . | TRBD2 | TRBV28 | CASTSRGAREGYEQYF | TGTGCCAGCACCTCACGGGGGGCGCGGGAGGGCTACGAGCAGTACTTC